This record concerns one TCR beta chain sequence. This entry comes from a study of blood T cell repertoires in COVID-19. Study information: Whether acute or convalescent, the COVID-19 samples came from the United States, Italy and Spain. In each case, the material was cDNA or gDNA derived from T cells, B-cell-depleted T cells, or PBMCs.

The CDR3 has 15 residues. Per germline, CDR1 MDHEN and CDR2 SYDVKM. Trimming took 2 bases from V and 0 from J, leaving 8 bases between them. Measured with immunoSEQ multiplex PCR; TCRdb has only the in-frame clones, and not every one. The sample holds tens of thousands of clones, 75% to 90% seen once. The source material was peripheral blood. The chain uses TRBV28 and TRBJ1-5; D possibly corresponds to TRBD1 (5 bases). The TCR was taken from a man in his fifties or sixties with active or convalescent COVID-19. DNA for the CDR3: TGTGCCAGCAGTTTAGACAGCTATAGCAATCAGCCCCAGCATTTT. It translates to CASSLDSYSNQPQHF.